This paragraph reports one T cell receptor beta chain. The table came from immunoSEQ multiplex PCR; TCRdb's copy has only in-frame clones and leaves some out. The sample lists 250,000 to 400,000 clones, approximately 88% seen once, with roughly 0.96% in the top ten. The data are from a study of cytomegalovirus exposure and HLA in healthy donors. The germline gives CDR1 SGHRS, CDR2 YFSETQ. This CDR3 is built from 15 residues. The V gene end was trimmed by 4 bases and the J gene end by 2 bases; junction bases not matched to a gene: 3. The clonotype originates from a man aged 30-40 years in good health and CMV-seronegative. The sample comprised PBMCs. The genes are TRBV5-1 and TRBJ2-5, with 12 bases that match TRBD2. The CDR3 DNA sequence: TGCGCCAGCAGCCCTGGACTAGCGGGGCAAGAGACCCAGTACTTC. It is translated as CASSPGLAGQETQYF.